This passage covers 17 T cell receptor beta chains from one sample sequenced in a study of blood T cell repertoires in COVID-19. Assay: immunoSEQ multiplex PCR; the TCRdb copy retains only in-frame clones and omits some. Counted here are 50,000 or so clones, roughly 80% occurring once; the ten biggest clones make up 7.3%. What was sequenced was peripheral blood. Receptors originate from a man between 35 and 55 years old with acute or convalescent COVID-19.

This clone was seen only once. The CDR3 DNA reads as TGTGCCACCAGTGTAGGAGCAGGGACTGAAGCTTTCTTT. The encoded protein is CATSVGAGTEAFF. The V gene is TRBV24-1, the J gene TRBJ1-1; D might be TRBD1 (5 bases). Germline V gives CDR1 KGHDR, CDR2 SFDVKD. The V end lost 5 bases, the J end lost 5 bases, and 11 bases lay between the germline ends. The length of the CDR3 is 13 residues.

The CDR3 reads CASSLTGNEQFF. For the CDR3, the DNA is TGTGCCAGCAGCTTAACGGGAAATGAGCAGTTCTTC. The rearrangement joins TRBV11-3 to TRBJ2-1; a weak D match, TRBD2 (5 bases). This CDR3 is 12 amino acids long. In germline, CDR1 is SGHNT, CDR2 YENEEA. V shed 2 bases and J shed 7 bases, with 6 bases lying between them.

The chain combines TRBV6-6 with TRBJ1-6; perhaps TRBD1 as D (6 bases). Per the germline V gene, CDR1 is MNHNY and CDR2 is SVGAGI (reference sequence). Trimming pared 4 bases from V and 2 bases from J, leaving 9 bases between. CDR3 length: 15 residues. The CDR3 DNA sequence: TGTGCCAGCAGTTTGAGGGGGACCTATAATTCACCCCTCCACTTT. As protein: CASSLRGTYNSPLHF.

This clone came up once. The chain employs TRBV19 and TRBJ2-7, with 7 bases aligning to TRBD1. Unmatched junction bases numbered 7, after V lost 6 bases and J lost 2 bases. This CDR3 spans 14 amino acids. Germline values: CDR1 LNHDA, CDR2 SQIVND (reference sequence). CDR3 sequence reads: CASSPGQLPYEQYF. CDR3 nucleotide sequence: TGTGCCAGTAGCCCGGGACAGTTACCCTACGAGCAGTACTTC.

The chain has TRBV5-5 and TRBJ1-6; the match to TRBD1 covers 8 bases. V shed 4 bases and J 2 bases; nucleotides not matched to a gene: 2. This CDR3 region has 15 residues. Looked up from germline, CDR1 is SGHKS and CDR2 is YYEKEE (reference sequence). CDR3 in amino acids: CASSQGQAYNSPLHF. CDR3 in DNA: TGTGCCAGCAGCCAGGGACAGGCCTATAATTCACCCCTCCACTTT.

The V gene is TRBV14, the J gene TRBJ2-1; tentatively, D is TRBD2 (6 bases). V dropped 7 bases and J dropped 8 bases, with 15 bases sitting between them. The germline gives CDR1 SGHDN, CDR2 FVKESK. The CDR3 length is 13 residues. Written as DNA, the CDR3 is TGTGCCAGCAAGCCCCGGGGGTCGGATGAGCAGTTCTTC. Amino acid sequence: CASKPRGSDEQFF.

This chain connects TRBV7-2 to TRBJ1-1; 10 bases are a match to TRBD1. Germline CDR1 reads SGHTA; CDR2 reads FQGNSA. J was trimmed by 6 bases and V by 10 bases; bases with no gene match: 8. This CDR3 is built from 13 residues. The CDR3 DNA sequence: TGTGCCACTTACCGGGACAGGGGTGCTGAAGCTTTCTTT. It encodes CATYRDRGAEAFF.

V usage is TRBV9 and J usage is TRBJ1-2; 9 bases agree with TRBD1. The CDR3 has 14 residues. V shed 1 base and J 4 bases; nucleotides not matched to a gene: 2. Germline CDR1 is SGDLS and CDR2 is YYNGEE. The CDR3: CASSVTGGFYGYTF. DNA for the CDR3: TGTGCCAGCAGCGTAACAGGGGGCTTCTATGGCTACACCTTC.

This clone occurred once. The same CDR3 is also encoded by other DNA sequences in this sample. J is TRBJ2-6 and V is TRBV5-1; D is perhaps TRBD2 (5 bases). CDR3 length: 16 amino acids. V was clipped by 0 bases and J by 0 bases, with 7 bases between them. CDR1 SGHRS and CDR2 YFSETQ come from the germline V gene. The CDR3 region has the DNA TGCGCCAGCAGCTTGGCCGGGGACTCTGGGGCCAACGTCCTGACTTTC. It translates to CASSLAGDSGANVLTF. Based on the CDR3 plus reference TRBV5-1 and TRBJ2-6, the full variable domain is KAGVTQTPRYLIKTRGQQVTLSCSPISGHRSVSWYQQTPGQGLQFLFEYFSETQRNKGNFPGRFSGRQFSNSRSEMNVSTLELGDSALYLCASSLAGDSGANVLTFGAGSRLTVL.

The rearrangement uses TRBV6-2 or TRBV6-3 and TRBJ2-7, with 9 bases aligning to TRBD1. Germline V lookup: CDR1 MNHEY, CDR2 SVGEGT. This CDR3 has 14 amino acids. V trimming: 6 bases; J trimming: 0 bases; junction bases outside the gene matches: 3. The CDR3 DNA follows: TGTGCCAGCAGCCGGGACAGGGTCTCCTACGAGCAGTACTTC. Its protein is CASSRDRVSYEQYF.

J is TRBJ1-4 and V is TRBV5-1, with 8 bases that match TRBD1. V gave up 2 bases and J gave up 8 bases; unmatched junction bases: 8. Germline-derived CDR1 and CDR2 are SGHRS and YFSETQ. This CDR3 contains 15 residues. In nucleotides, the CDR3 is TGCGCCAGCAGCTTTTCGGGACAGGCCAGCGAAAAACTGTTTTTT. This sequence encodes CASSFSGQASEKLFF.

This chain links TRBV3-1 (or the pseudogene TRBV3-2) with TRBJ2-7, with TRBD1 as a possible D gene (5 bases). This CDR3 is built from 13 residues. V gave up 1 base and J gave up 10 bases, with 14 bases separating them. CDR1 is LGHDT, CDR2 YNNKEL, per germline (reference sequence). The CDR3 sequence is CASSQGSDTLQYF. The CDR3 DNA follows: TGTGCCAGCAGCCAAGGGTCGGACACTTTACAGTACTTC.

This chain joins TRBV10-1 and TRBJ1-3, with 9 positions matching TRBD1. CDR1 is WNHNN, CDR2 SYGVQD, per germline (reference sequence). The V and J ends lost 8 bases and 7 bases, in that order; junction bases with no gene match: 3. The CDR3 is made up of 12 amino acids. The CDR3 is CASGGQGNTIYF. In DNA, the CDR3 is TGCGCCAGCGGCGGACAGGGGAACACCATATATTTT.

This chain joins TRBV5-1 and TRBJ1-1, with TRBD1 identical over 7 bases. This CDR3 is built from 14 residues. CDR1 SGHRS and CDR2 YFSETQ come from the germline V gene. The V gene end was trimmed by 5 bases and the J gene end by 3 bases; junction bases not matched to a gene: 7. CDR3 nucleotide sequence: TGCGCCAGCAGGTCGACAGGGATGGACACTGAAGCTTTCTTT. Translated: CASRSTGMDTEAFF.

CDR3 residues: CASSMDSYSNQPQHF. For the CDR3, the DNA is TGTGCCAGCAGTATGGACAGCTATAGCAATCAGCCCCAGCATTTT. The J gene is TRBJ1-5, the V gene TRBV2; tentative D call: TRBD1 (6 bases). V was pared by 5 bases and J by 0 bases, with 11 bases between. The CDR3 runs 15 residues. Germline CDR1 is SNHLY and CDR2 is FYNNEI.

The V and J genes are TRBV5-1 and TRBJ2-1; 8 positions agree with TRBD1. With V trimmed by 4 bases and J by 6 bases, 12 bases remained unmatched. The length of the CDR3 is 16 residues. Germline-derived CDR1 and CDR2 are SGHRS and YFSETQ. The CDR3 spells CASSVRPGTGLNEQFF. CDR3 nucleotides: TGCGCCAGCAGCGTACGTCCTGGGACAGGCCTCAATGAGCAGTTCTTC. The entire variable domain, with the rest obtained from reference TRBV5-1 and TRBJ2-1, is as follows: KAGVTQTPRYLIKTRGQQVTLSCSPISGHRSVSWYQQTPGQGLQFLFEYFSETQRNKGNFPGRFSGRQFSNSRSEMNVSTLELGDSALYLCASSVRPGTGLNEQFFGPGTRLTVL.

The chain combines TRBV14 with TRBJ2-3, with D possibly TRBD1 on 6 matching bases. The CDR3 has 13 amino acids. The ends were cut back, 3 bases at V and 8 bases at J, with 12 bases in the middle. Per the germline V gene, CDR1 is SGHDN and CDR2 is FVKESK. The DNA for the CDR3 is TGTGCCAGCAGCCAGCTGGAAGGGGGTACGCAGTATTTT. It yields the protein CASSQLEGGTQYF.